This T cell receptor beta chain was sequenced during a study of cytomegalovirus exposure and HLA in healthy donors (dated by TCRdb to about 2017). In terms of the full investigation: According to an earlier analysis of 450 to 650 of the donors, some 180 million T cells yielded over 90 million unique TCR beta sequences and approximately 280 Gb of sequence data. About 300 gigabases of sequencing data and around 87 million unique TCR sequences were included in an early release covering about 620 HLA-typed donors. Of the approximately 400 genotyped donors, roughly 76% were placed in the genetic ancestry cluster associated with self-reported Caucasian donors. The study was designed to test whether signatures of past pathogen exposure could be identified by cataloging public T cell receptors. The T cell repertoires of 666 subjects were profiled by immunosequencing and related to cytomegalovirus serostatus. In addition to the first cohort of hundreds of subjects, a separate validation cohort of approximately 130 different subjects was used. High-throughput TCR immunosequencing, statistical association of individual TCRs with disease status, and machine learning were combined to predict cytomegalovirus infection status. In a later analysis, previously published TCR beta repertoires from fewer than 750 donors were re-analyzed and high-resolution HLA genotyping was added so that TCR occurrence patterns could be studied. The later analysis used no new phenotypic data to find candidate immune exposures, relying instead on TCR beta sequences and their occurrence across donors. To decide whether each TCR beta V gene segment behaved as functional or pseudogenic, an earlier analysis of some 540 of the donors relied on high-throughput TCR beta sequencing. Donor age, sex, ethnicity and CMV serostatus were compiled alongside the repertoire data. A later genetic analysis took genome-wide SNP genotypes for about 65% of the 666 donors and used that subset as a discovery cohort. All discovery cohort repertoires had been generated on a single sequencing platform. HLA typing included class I and class II loci at four-digit resolution. The number of donors typed differed by locus, with about 620-630 for A, B, C, DRB1 and DQB1, around 500 for DQA1, 606 for DPA1, and over 400 for DPB1. Because of strong linkage in the cohort, roughly five DR-DQ haplotypes were treated as single units for association and clustering. Across approximately 400 genotyped donors of the cohort, an average of about 220,000 unique TCR beta nucleotide sequences per donor were sequenced, and around 20% of those sequences were non-productive. The paper's findings and limits, for the study overall: Because some donors lacked HLA typing at each locus, the association tests relied only on the typed subset. In an earlier analysis of approximately 590 of the donors, most TCR beta V segments were observed in productive rearrangements about 87% or about 30% of the time, broadly matching IMGT annotations. In a later analysis, HLA-associated TCR beta chains were found to be more clonally expanded and to have lower generation probabilities than equally common non-associated chains. Three of the identified cytomegalovirus-associated TCR beta chains were confirmed in vitro to be specific for cytomegalovirus antigens. Correlated functional status among segregating V segments might reflect linkage disequilibrium, but an unknown experimental factor could not be ruled out. Assigning TCR associations to individual alleles was difficult when HLA alleles, especially DR and DQ, strongly co-occurred. The study gave a list of around 170 TCR beta chains associated with cytomegalovirus. A later analysis found that most CMV-associated TCR beta chains appeared HLA-restricted, with HLA associations seemingly driven largely by CMV exposure. Because the 87-base-pair reads could not distinguish some IMGT-functional V segments, including TRBV6-2 and TRBV6-3, those segments were excluded. In a later analysis, TCR association rates were found to vary across HLA loci, with the most associated TCRs seen for DRB1 alleles and the fewest for HLA-C alleles. V-gene and J-gene trimming of TCR beta chains was associated with a missense DCLRE1C variant in a later genetic analysis, and the association was replicated in an independent cohort. A later genetic analysis reported fewer N-insertions in productive TCRs among donors in an Asian-associated ancestry cluster than the approximately 700-donor mean. Only TCR beta chains were sequenced in this cohort, and the absence of alpha or paired-chain data limited detectable features. The earlier analysis of approximately 590 of the donors excluded approximately 17 rarely observed V segments, including chromosome 9 orphons, because counts were too low. Cytomegalovirus status was reported to be diagnosed by the classifier with high specificity and sensitivity in both the original and validation cohorts. The only immune exposure information available for the cohort was CMV serostatus. In a later analysis, some 18,000 TCR beta sequences were associated with specific HLA alleles at a false discovery rate of 0.05. A later analysis reported that several top co-occurrence clusters appeared linked to parvovirus B19, influenza, CMV and Epstein-Barr virus. A further reported finding was that TCR beta sequences accurately predicted the HLA-A and HLA-B alleles for most subjects in the first cohort. Across donors, most TCR sequences were observed very rarely, whereas some public TCRs were present in many individuals. The presence/absence analyses assumed that sequencing depth was roughly uniform across donors, and that assumption may not be true. A group of highly shared sequence variants was considered likely to be a technical artifact of the sequencing pipeline. According to the authors, the approach could potentially be generalized to other disease states and immunological phenotypes.

The germline V gene (reference sequence) gives CDR1 as SEHNR and CDR2 as FQNEAQ. V loses 0 bases, J loses 8 bases, and the germline ends lie 4 bases apart. The CDR3 holds 11 amino acids from the cysteine to the phenylalanine. The kept DNA is CDR3 alone, 33 bases in frame from the first base. The library was prepared using the immunoSEQ multiplex PCR assay. For the multiplex PCR, a mixture combining 60 forward primers for TCR Vbeta segments and 13 reverse primers for TCR Jbeta segments was used. A multiplex PCR assay on genomic DNA amplified the CDR3 region of rearranged TCR beta genes. Amplified TCR beta libraries were sequenced as 87-base-pair reads on the Illumina HiSeq System. The source study handled its data this way. A later analysis tallied tens of millions of unique TCR beta chains across the 666 repertoires, and about 12 million of those chains were shared by two or more donors. Raw reads were error-corrected and collapsed into unique sequences with a nearest-neighbor algorithm that merged closely related sequences to remove PCR and sequencing errors. Alignment of CDR3 sequences to IMGT reference sequences was used to assign V, D and J gene segments. For a sequence to be retained, a match of at least six nucleotides to both a V gene segment and a J gene segment was required. Rearrangements were classified as productive when the CDR3 lacked stop codons and remained in frame with V and J, and all other rearrangements were classified as non-productive. CDR3 was defined according to IMGT convention as the region running from the second conserved V-encoded cysteine to the conserved J-encoded phenylalanine. In an earlier analysis of 500 to 650 of the donors, sequences lacking an unambiguous match to a single V gene segment were excluded. An earlier analysis of 500 to 600 of the donors classified V segments as functional when productive rearrangements were above 56.7% and as segregating when the standard deviation between donors was above 5%. A statistical classification framework was built for diagnosing cytomegalovirus status from the catalog of TCR beta chain sequences. In a later analysis, TCR nucleotide sequences were compared against IMGT/GENE-DB human TR gene sequences so that V and J genes could be assigned. A later analysis assigned CDR3 sequences and most-parsimonious VDJ recombination scenarios with the TCRdist pipeline. In a later analysis, each TCR beta chain was defined by its CDR3 amino acid sequence together with its V-gene family, and reads lacking a unique V-gene family were excluded. A later analysis removed 500 to 600 highly shared, low-generation-probability nucleotide sequences to deal with suspected cross-contamination and a sequencing artifact. In a later analysis, a clonal expansion index was calculated for each public chain from normalized within-repertoire ranks of inferred template counts. In a later analysis, generation probabilities were computed with a VDJ recombination model fitted to out-of-frame rearrangements, and the resulting probabilities were checked against IGoR. In a later analysis, hypergeometric tests were used to score TCR-TCR, TCR-HLA and TCR-CMV co-occurrence, with a repertoire-size bias correction applied to TCR pairs. A later analysis estimated false discovery rates by permuting HLA or CMV assignments 20 times. In a later analysis, co-occurring TCRs were grouped using DBSCAN, with TCRdist sequence similarity added in when clustering inside HLA-allele-positive subsets. Repertoires with fewer than 30,000 or more than 120,000 public chains were left out of co-occurrence clustering, as were about 5 repertoires with anomalous nucleotide sharing. TCRdb mirrors the immuneACCESS table, restricted to in-frame sequences. Some clones are absent from its copies; in checked studies, under half trace to an unresolved V gene, and the reason for the others is unknown. Clonal size and the V and J genes are those of that table, whereas D and trimming came from the DNA. This sample gives 100,000 to 150,000 clones in total; 75% to 80% of them show up just once. Of the sample, 6.3% is held by the ten largest clones.

The cohort comprised 550 to 700 healthy bone marrow donors. Cohort members were all nominally healthy when sampled, although unrecorded immune exposures were likely present. The donor tested CMV seronegative and was one of the 352 seronegative cohort members. Every donor gave a peripheral blood sample, and the peripheral blood mononuclear cells from that sample were used for TCR beta sequencing. Genomic DNA was extracted from the blood cell samples with the Qiagen DNeasy Blood Extraction Kit. This clone was observed a handful of times. The antigen it binds to is not known. No much larger clonotype is one base removed from it; base qualities were not supplied.

This clonotype was obtained from a woman in her forties in good health and CMV-seronegative. Sequencing was carried out using PBMCs. Here the chain combines TRBV7-9 and TRBJ1-2; no D gene is confidently identified. The nucleotide sequence reads TGTGCCAGCAGCTTAGCGAGGGGCTACACCTTC. The resulting protein is CASSLARGYTF.